This entry features one T cell receptor (beta chain) sequence. There are many counts of this clonotype. Its antigen remains unidentified. It has no much larger one-base neighbor in the sample; base qualities were not kept. The CDR3 holds 15 amino acids from the cysteine to the phenylalanine. The read is trimmed to its CDR3 DNA, 45 bases read in frame from base 1. CDR1 and CDR2 (LGHNT, FRNRAP) derive from the germline V gene. Trimming accounts for 3 bases at V and 3 bases at J, while the number of junction bases matched to no gene is 4. The sample is drawn from a study of T cells in Graves' hyperthyroidism and ophthalmopathy (dated by TCRdb to the late 2010s). Study-wide context: Peripheral blood samples were taken at initial diagnosis, before any treatment was given. TCR V-J signatures able to tell the groups apart were searched for in a discovery cohort of 100 or so patients, of whom more than 40 had Graves' ophthalmopathy and about 60 had stable Graves' hyperthyroidism. Whether ophthalmopathy could be predicted prospectively was tested in an independent validation cohort made up of approximately 19 hyperthyroidism patients plus 17 patients who later progressed to ophthalmopathy. For training and testing, the 95 to 100 patients in the discovery cohort were randomly divided in a 7:3 ratio. The study also compared thyroid tissue and blood T-cell repertoires from several Graves' hyperthyroidism patients. After blood sampling, hyperthyroidism patients were treated with methimazole at a starting dose of 30 mg daily, and ophthalmopathy patients were treated with high-dose intravenous methylprednisolone. The paper reports TCR Vbeta CDR3 sequencing of over 120 peripheral blood samples: some 44 ophthalmopathy, about 75 hyperthyroidism and around 17 progressor patients.

Hyperthyroidism patients were newly diagnosed, with disease duration under 2 months, and aged 18 to 65 years. Any patient with an uncontrolled infection, another autoimmune disease, pregnancy or lactation was excluded. Diagnoses were established on the basis of clinical symptoms, serum thyroxine and TRAb, thyroid ultrasound, and orbital computed tomography. Blood from progressor patients was collected at the time of first diagnosis with hyperthyroidism, before any ophthalmopathy symptoms had appeared. PBMCs were separated from over 9 ml of fresh peripheral blood using Ficoll-Paque density gradient centrifugation. Progressor patients were initially diagnosed with Graves' hyperthyroidism and developed ophthalmopathy during follow-up. Total RNA was extracted with Trizol reagent, and quality was checked on an Agilent 2100 Bioanalyzer. What the study reported, not specific to this receptor: Most expanded thyroid clonotypes (frequency above 0.001) were also found in blood, which suggests that blood repertoires may mirror thyroid immune responses. Sample size was not statistically predetermined, and investigators were not blinded to group allocation. A model built on a 13 V-J signature distinguished ophthalmopathy from stable hyperthyroidism, reaching 87.88% sensitivity and 81.08% specificity in cross-validation and 80%/75% in testing. In validation, the model predicted progression to ophthalmopathy a median of about 5.9 months before onset, with 70% to 71% sensitivity and nearly 75% specificity.

TCR beta CDR3 regions were amplified from RNA transcripts. A first-round RT-PCR of the TCR CDR3 used the HTBI primer set with the Qiagen OneStep RT-PCR kit. A second multiplex PCR round built the libraries, followed by size selection and purification. The libraries were sequenced on an Illumina HiSeq2000 using paired-end 100 bp reads. Regarding the original processing steps: SOAPnuke was used to process the raw data, with reads discarded if the reads contained adapters or uncalled bases, had a mean Phred below 15, or lacked an exact constant-primer or identifier match. COPE v1.2.5 was used to merge high-quality paired reads, and clonotypes were defined as unique nucleotide sequences. MiTCR v1.1 was used to align the clonotypes against IMGT TRBV, TRBD and TRBJ reference segments. The analysis was restricted to V-J combinations with a frequency above 0.0001, which together covered just over 99% of the repertoires. A TCS score was defined as the ratio between F50 (clonal expansion) and ExV (chaos), using BLOSUM62-based TCRdist between CDR3 peptides within each V-J. Welch's t-statistics and random forest reduced approximately 520 V-J features to roughly 13, which were used in a naive Bayes classifier (R e1071). Using fastp at Q25 and MiXCR, TCRdb reprocessed the public reads and kept productive beta chains. Every entry covers one CDR3 protein and lists the most common genes and DNA from its rows. Here the V and J calls rest on TCRdb's processing, not on the authors' analysis. The sample table holds about 380,000 distinct CDR3 sequences, of which roughly 14% were seen once. Under 25% of the sample goes to the ten largest clones.

The material sequenced was blood. The receptor's source is a man aged 25 to 40 with Graves' hyperthyroidism that later progressed to Graves' ophthalmopathy. The V and J genes are TRBV12-5 and TRBJ2-1, and 8 junctional nucleotides match TRBD1. At the DNA level, the sequence is TGTGCTAGTGGTTTTGTAGACAGGGGCTACAATGAGCAGTTCTTC. Translated, it gives CASGFVDRGYNEQFF. With the rest looked up from the reference TRBV12-5 and TRBJ2-1 genes rather than sequenced, the full variable domain is DARVTQTPRHKVTEMGQEVTMRCQPILGHNTVFWYRQTMMQGLELLAYFRNRAPLDDSGMPKDRFSAEMPDATLATLKIQPSEPRDSAVYFCASGFVDRGYNEQFFGPGTRLTVL.